The 29 T cell receptor beta chains below all came from one sample that was sequenced in a study of blood T cell repertoires in COVID-19 (dated by TCRdb to about 2020). The library relied on the immunoSEQ multiplex PCR assay. Held by TCRdb, this immuneACCESS table contains in-frame sequences only and omits some clones. Under half of the omission traces to an unresolved V gene where checked; the cause of the rest is unknown. A total of approximately 100,000 clones appear in this sample, approximately 81% of them only once. The ten largest clones capture 4% to 5.5% of the sample. The sample consisted of peripheral blood. The origin of the receptors is a man in his 60s with acute or convalescent COVID-19.

The V gene is TRBV11-3, the J gene TRBJ2-7; D not resolved. Trimming removed 0 bases from V and 8 bases from J, with 11 bases in between. CDR3 length: 13 amino acids. Germline V gene sequence: CDR1 SGHNT, CDR2 YENEEA. CDR3 sequence: CASSLDLFDKQYF. CDR3 DNA sequence: TGTGCCAGCAGCTTAGATCTATTTGACAAGCAGTACTTC.

Comments on this clone: Sequence at one end of the junction differs from germline and may be a read error. The J gene is TRBJ2-3, the V gene TRBV7-2, with TRBD1 identical over 8 bases. The CDR3 is 14 amino acids. Looked up from germline, CDR1 is SGHTA and CDR2 is FQGNSA. CDR3 bases: TGTGCCAGCAGCTTGGGCACCGGGACAGGTACGCAGTATTTT. Amino acid sequence: CASSLGTGTGTQYF.

The CDR3 is CASSLRPGGTALSYEQYF. CDR3 bases: TGTGCCAGCAGCTTACGCCCCGGAGGGACAGCCCTCTCCTACGAGCAGTACTTC. The chain combines TRBV7-9 with TRBJ2-7, with a tentative D call TRBD1 (7 bases). Germline V gives CDR1 SEHNR, CDR2 FQNEAQ (reference sequence). V was pared by 2 bases and J by 0 bases, with 20 bases between. The CDR3 totals 18 residues.

This clone has a handful of counts. CDR3 nucleotide sequence: TGTGCCAGCAGCTTAAGCGCTAGCGGAAGCGGCGGGGAGCTGTTTTTT. Translation gives CASSLSASGSGGELFF. The chain carries TRBV7-9 and TRBJ2-2; 7 nucleotides line up with TRBD2. The J segment lost 7 bases and the V segment lost 2 bases, leaving 10 bases of the junction unmatched. Per germline, CDR1 SEHNR and CDR2 FQNEAQ (reference sequence). CDR3 size: 16 residues. The entire variable domain, with the rest obtained from reference TRBV7-9 and TRBJ2-2, is as follows: DTGVSQNPRHKITKRGQNVTFRCDPISEHNRLYWYRQTLGQGPEFLTYFQNEAQLEKSRLLSDRFSAERPKGSFSTLEIQRTEQGDSAMYLCASSLSASGSGGELFFGEGSRLTVL.

Ten or more counts support this clone. V gene TRBV7-9 combines with J gene TRBJ2-3, with a tentative D call TRBD2 (6 bases). CDR3 length: 14 amino acids. V was trimmed by 10 bases and J by 0 bases, leaving 14 bases between them. The germline gives CDR1 SEHNR, CDR2 FQNEAQ (reference sequence). The DNA of the CDR3 is TGTGCCACTACGGGGCGGGGAAGCACAGATACGCAGTATTTT. Encoded protein: CATTGRGSTDTQYF.

The chain employs TRBV6-5 and TRBJ2-7, with D perhaps matching TRBD1 (5 bases). Trimming removed 6 bases from V and 7 bases from J, with 22 bases in between. The CDR3 sequence is 15 residues long. Germline CDR1 is MNHEY and CDR2 is SVGAGI. This CDR3 reads CASRSTESDPWEQYF. In DNA, the CDR3 is TGTGCCAGCAGGTCGACAGAATCAGATCCGTGGGAGCAGTACTTC.

The chain employs TRBV28 and TRBJ1-2; 7 nucleotides agree with TRBD1. Germline CDR1 reads MDHEN; CDR2 reads SYDVKM. Trimming at V came to 7 bases and at J to 8 bases, leaving 22 bases not matched to a gene. CDR3 length equals 17 residues. The CDR3 DNA follows: TGTGCCAGCATTTCCCACTTCGTCGACAGGGTGGATTTCGGCTACACCTTC. Translating it yields CASISHFVDRVDFGYTF.

V gene TRBV5-1 combines with J gene TRBJ2-1; 7 nucleotides align to TRBD2. Trimming cost V 0 bases and J 8 bases; bases outside gene matches: 8. The germline V gene encodes CDR1 SGHRS and CDR2 YFSETQ. The CDR3 is 15 residues long. CDR3: CASSLGLAGRYEQFF. The CDR3 bases are TGCGCCAGCAGCTTGGGATTAGCGGGTCGGTATGAGCAGTTCTTC. Variable domain in full (rest from reference TRBV5-1 and TRBJ2-1): KAGVTQTPRYLIKTRGQQVTLSCSPISGHRSVSWYQQTPGQGLQFLFEYFSETQRNKGNFPGRFSGRQFSNSRSEMNVSTLELGDSALYLCASSLGLAGRYEQFFGPGTRLTVL.

This clone was counted many times. CDR3 in amino acids: CASSNRDRGQPQHF. For the CDR3, the DNA is TGTGCCAGCTCCAACCGGGACAGGGGACAGCCCCAGCATTTT. The chain uses TRBV25-1 and TRBJ1-5; TRBD1 matches 10 bases. The CDR3 is made up of 14 amino acids. The germline V gene encodes CDR1 MGHDK and CDR2 SYGVNS. V lost 8 bases to trimming and J lost 7 bases; unmatched junction nucleotides: 8.

J is TRBJ2-5 and V is TRBV3-1 (or the pseudogene TRBV3-2); D call uncertain. In germline, CDR1 is LGHDT, CDR2 YNNKEL (reference sequence). This CDR3 has 14 amino acids. V was clipped by 4 bases and J by 5 bases, with 14 bases between them. CDR3 DNA sequence: TGTGCCAGCAGCCCACCTAGAAGGCCGGAGACCCAGTACTTC. This translates into CASSPPRRPETQYF.

This chain links TRBV6-5 with TRBJ2-5, with TRBD1 matching 7 bases. V lost 7 bases to trimming and J lost 1 base; unmatched junction nucleotides: 6. The CDR3 is made up of 14 amino acids. CDR1 and CDR2 (germline): MNHEY, SVGAGI. This CDR3 reads CASTKDRPQETQYF. For the CDR3, the DNA is TGTGCCAGCACTAAGGACAGGCCCCAAGAGACCCAGTACTTC.

V gene TRBV7-9 combines with J gene TRBJ1-2, with D tentatively TRBD1 (6 bases). This CDR3 has 16 amino acids. V was shortened by 3 bases and J by 0 bases, with 14 bases between the two germline ends. Germline V gene data show CDR1 as SEHNR and CDR2 as FQNEAQ (reference sequence). CDR3: CASSLTTGHANYGYTF. The CDR3, as DNA: TGTGCCAGCAGCTTGACGACAGGCCACGCTAACTATGGCTACACCTTC. Full variable domain (remainder filled in from reference TRBV7-9 and TRBJ1-2): DTGVSQNPRHKITKRGQNVTFRCDPISEHNRLYWYRQTLGQGPEFLTYFQNEAQLEKSRLLSDRFSAERPKGSFSTLEIQRTEQGDSAMYLCASSLTTGHANYGYTFGSGTRLTVV.

This clone was seen more than once but under ten times. The rearrangement uses TRBV3-1 (or the pseudogene TRBV3-2) and TRBJ1-5, with D unclear. There are 17 residues in the CDR3. Germline V lookup: CDR1 LGHDT, CDR2 YNNKEL (reference sequence). V shed 0 bases and J shed 3 bases, with 15 bases lying between them. The CDR3 nucleotides read TGTGCCAGCAGCCAAGAATCGGCAGGCCACTTCAATCAGCCCCAGCATTTT. The encoded protein is CASSQESAGHFNQPQHF.

The count of this clone is one. V is TRBV7-2 and J is TRBJ2-7, with D possibly matching TRBD2 (6 bases). The CDR3 sequence is 16 residues long. CDR1 SGHTA and CDR2 FQGNSA come from the germline V gene. V lost 6 bases, J lost 4 bases, and 22 bases lay in between. This CDR3 is CASSRLTGSGGYEQYF. The CDR3 DNA follows: TGTGCCAGCAGTCGCCTTACGGGATCCGGAGGGTACGAGCAGTACTTC.

The rearrangement links TRBV11-2 to TRBJ2-1; the match to TRBD2 covers 7 bases. This CDR3 is 16 amino acids long. CDR1 is SGHAT and CDR2 is FQNNGV in the germline V gene. The ends lost 1 base at V and 7 bases at J; junction bases unmatched: 10. The CDR3 DNA reads TGTGCCAGCAGCTTAGGTGCGGGAGCTTATCTTAATGAGCAGTTCTTC. It codes for CASSLGAGAYLNEQFF.

This chain joins TRBV15 and TRBJ2-4; 7 nucleotides match TRBD1. Germline CDR1 and CDR2: LNHNV and YYDKDF (reference sequence). Unmatched junction bases numbered 9, after V lost 0 bases and J lost 1 base. This CDR3 is built from 18 residues. CDR3 DNA: TGTGCCACCAGCAGAGACGCTGGGACAGACCCTGCCAAAAACATTCAGTACTTC. It codes for CATSRDAGTDPAKNIQYF.

The V and J genes are TRBV3-1 (or the pseudogene TRBV3-2) and TRBJ2-7; 10 bases agree with TRBD2. V gave up 2 bases and J gave up 2 bases; unmatched junction bases: 3. The CDR3 is 15 residues long. Germline V gene lookup returns CDR1 LGHDT and CDR2 YNNKEL (reference sequence). The CDR3 coding sequence is TGTGCCAGCAGCCAACGGACTAGCGGTACCTACGAGCAGTACTTC. It yields the protein CASSQRTSGTYEQYF.

This rearrangement joins TRBV7-2 to TRBJ2-1; D gene ambiguous. From germline, CDR1 is SGHTA and CDR2 FQGNSA. CDR3 length: 14 residues. V dropped 3 bases and J dropped 10 bases, with 16 bases sitting between them. The CDR3 coding sequence is TGTGCCAGCAGCTTCCAAACAACCCTGCAAGAGCAGTTCTTC. Translating it yields CASSFQTTLQEQFF.

The chain recombines TRBV5-4 with TRBJ1-2; 7 nucleotides agree with TRBD1. V lost 3 bases to trimming and J lost 7 bases; unmatched junction nucleotides: 9. Germline V gene lookup returns CDR1 SGHNT and CDR2 YYREEE (reference sequence). The CDR3 sequence is 14 residues long. CDR3 DNA sequence: TGTGCCAGCAGCTACTTAAGGGGGCGTGGTGGCTACACCTTC. Amino acids: CASSYLRGRGGYTF. The full variable domain, completed using reference TRBV5-4 and TRBJ1-2, is ETGVTQSPTHLIKTRGQQVTLRCSSQSGHNTVSWYQQALGQGPQFIFQYYREEENGRGNFPPRFSGLQFPNYSSELNVNALELDDSALYLCASSYLRGRGGYTFGSGTRLTVV.

The chain recombines TRBV19 with TRBJ1-1; D unclear. The CDR3 is 15 residues long. Trimming took off 10 bases at V and 0 bases at J, with 18 bases between the two ends. CDR1 is LNHDA, CDR2 SQIVND, per germline (reference sequence). The CDR3 spells CATAGEARMNTEAFF. The CDR3 DNA reads as TGTGCCACCGCGGGAGAAGCACGTATGAACACTGAAGCTTTCTTT.

This clone was picked up a small number of times. The chain combines TRBV28 with TRBJ1-5; D ambiguous. The CDR3 is 12 amino acids. V was pared by 6 bases and J by 6 bases, with 9 bases between. CDR1 MDHEN and CDR2 SYDVKM come from the germline V gene. CDR3 in DNA: TGTGCCAGCAGGAGGGTCACTCAGCCCCAGCATTTT. Encoded protein: CASRRVTQPQHF.

V is TRBV3-1 (or the pseudogene TRBV3-2) and J is TRBJ2-5; 14 nucleotides align to TRBD2. Germline assignment: CDR1 LGHDT and CDR2 YNNKEL (reference sequence). This CDR3 is 15 amino acids long. V was pared by 4 bases and J by 3 bases, with 1 base of the junction left unmatched. The DNA of the CDR3 is TGTGCCAGCAGCCCGGGACTAGCGGGAGAAGAGACCCAGTACTTC. This codes for CASSPGLAGEETQYF.

V usage is TRBV28 and J usage is TRBJ2-5, with 8 bases lining up with TRBD1. Germline-derived CDR1 and CDR2 are MDHEN and SYDVKM. The CDR3 runs 16 residues. Losses at the gene ends were 2 bases for V and 5 bases for J; bases not matched to a gene: 10. The CDR3 region is CASSLARDRFTETQYF. Written as DNA, the CDR3 is TGTGCCAGCAGTTTAGCCCGGGACAGGTTTACTGAGACCCAGTACTTC. The variable domain in full, with the rest retrieved from reference TRBV28 and TRBJ2-5, is DVKVTQSSRYLVKRTGEKVFLECVQDMDHENMFWYRQDPGLGLRLIYFSYDVKMKEKGDIPEGYSVSREKKERFSLILESASTNQTSMYLCASSLARDRFTETQYFGPGTRLLVL.

The rearrangement joins TRBV5-1 to TRBJ2-3, with 9 bases fitting TRBD2. V lost 10 bases and J lost 2; bases outside the gene matches: 5. The CDR3 loop spans 13 amino acids. Germline CDR1 SGHRS, CDR2 YFSETQ. This CDR3 reads CACRTSDTDTQYF. The CDR3 nucleotides read TGCGCCTGCCGGACTAGCGACACAGATACGCAGTATTTT. The variable domain in full, completed from reference TRBV5-1 and TRBJ2-3, reads KAGVTQTPRYLIKTRGQQVTLSCSPISGHRSVSWYQQTPGQGLQFLFEYFSETQRNKGNFPGRFSGRQFSNSRSEMNVSTLELGDSALYLCACRTSDTDTQYFGPGTRLTVL.

The J gene is TRBJ2-1, the V gene TRBV7-9; D remains unclear. CDR3 size: 11 residues. V was shortened by 6 bases and J by 12 bases, with 12 bases between the two germline ends. Germline CDR1 is SEHNR and CDR2 is FQNEAQ (reference sequence). The CDR3 is CASRLNLGQFF. For the CDR3, the DNA is TGTGCCAGCAGGCTAAACCTCGGGCAGTTCTTC.

The CDR3, as DNA: TGTGCCAGCAGCCCTGACAGAGGCTACGAGCAGTACTTC. Protein product: CASSPDRGYEQYF. The chain couples TRBV13 to TRBJ2-7, with D perhaps TRBD1 (5 bases). The germline V gene encodes CDR1 PRHDT and CDR2 FYEKMQ (reference sequence). The CDR3 runs 13 residues. Trimming left V 5 bases short and J 3 bases short, with 11 bases between.

V usage is TRBV27 and J usage is TRBJ2-5, with 7 bases that match TRBD1. The germline V gene encodes CDR1 MNHEY and CDR2 SMNVEV (reference sequence). CDR3 length: 13 amino acids. Trimming removed 5 bases from V and 3 bases from J; junction bases left unmatched: 3. The CDR3 coding sequence is TGTGCCAGCAGTAAGACAGGGAAAGAGACCCAGTACTTC. Translated, it gives CASSKTGKETQYF.

The chain uses TRBV4-1 and TRBJ2-7; 8 bases are a match to TRBD2. Germline CDR1 and CDR2: MGHRA and YSYEKL. V lost 1 base, J lost 3 bases, and 5 bases stayed unmatched. This CDR3 has 15 residues. CDR3 sequence: CASSQGGGGYYEQYF. The DNA of the CDR3 is TGCGCCAGCAGCCAAGGCGGCGGGGGGTACTACGAGCAGTACTTC.

CDR3 region: CASRRREGLYEQYF. Here the CDR3 DNA reads TGTGCCAGCAGACGCCGGGAGGGACTATACGAGCAGTACTTC. V and J are TRBV6-5 and TRBJ2-7, with 8 bases matching TRBD2. The CDR3 sequence is 14 residues long. Germline V gene data show CDR1 as MNHEY and CDR2 as SVGAGI. J gave up 4 bases and V 6 bases, and 8 bases lay outside the gene matches.